Sequencing of this T cell receptor beta chain was carried out in a study of CD8 T cells in Susac syndrome. RNA was extracted with the RNeasy kit, and a quantity of 0.5 to 1 ug was reverse transcribed using random hexamers. TCRdb re-called the immunoSEQ multiplex PCR reads with MiXCR, one entry per CDR3 protein. Here the sample spans about 300,000 distinct CDR3 sequences, 85% being singletons. This clonotype has only a few counts. CDR1 and CDR2 from the germline V gene are SGHTA and FQGNSA. The V and J ends lost 5 bases and 8 bases respectively, with 12 bases between them. The CDR3 sequence is 12 residues long.

The specimen sequenced was CD8+ T cells from PBMCs. This chain connects TRBV7-2 to TRBJ1-2; tentative D call: TRBD1 (5 bases). The receptor comes from a human donor with multiple sclerosis. The CDR3 nucleotides read TGTGCCAGCAGCCAATCCAGGGTCGGCTACACCTTC. The encoded protein is CASSQSRVGYTF.